A selection of T cell receptor beta chains follows, all from one sample in a study of cytomegalovirus exposure and HLA in healthy donors. Assay used: immunoSEQ multiplex PCR; TCRdb lists only in-frame clones, some missing. The table lists some 120,000 clones, about 79% of them singletons, with 2% to 2.5% in the top ten. Sequenced sample: PBMCs. These receptors all stem from a man between 18 and 35 years old in good health and CMV-seronegative. Each CDR3 is given with its conserved first and last residue. A D gene is named only where the DNA matches it firmly. Rows give clone size only sometimes, using once, few, many, or a class for an expanded clone.

clone_size | j_call | v_call | d_call | cdr3_aa | cdr3_nt
. | TRBJ2-1 | TRBV30 | TRBD2 | CAWRFYDGLAGVFPYNEQFF | TGTGCCTGGAGGTTCTACGACGGACTAGCGGGAGTATTTCCCTACAATGAGCAGTTCTTC
. | TRBJ1-2 | TRBV2 | TRBD1 | CASSERGQGPYGYTF | TGTGCCAGCAGTGAAAGGGGACAGGGGCCGTATGGCTACACCTTC
. | TRBJ2-1 | TRBV9 | TRBD2 | CASSPGLAGAPGQFF | TGTGCCAGCAGTCCCGGGCTAGCGGGAGCCCCGGGGCAGTTCTTC
few | TRBJ2-1 | TRBV28 | . | CASSLEYNEQFF | TGTGCCAGCAGTTTAGAGTACAATGAGCAGTTCTTC
. | TRBJ2-1 | TRBV19 | TRBD1 | CASSTDRTGLGYNEQFF | TGTGCCAGTAGTACCGACCGGACAGGTCTGGGATACAATGAGCAGTTCTTC
. | TRBJ1-6 | TRBV9 | TRBD1 | CASSVNRGNSPLHF | TGTGCCAGCAGCGTCAACAGGGGAAATTCACCCCTCCACTTT
. | TRBJ2-1 | TRBV29-1 | TRBD2 | CSVAGLGSSYNEQFF | TGCAGCGTTGCGGGACTAGGGAGCTCCTACAATGAGCAGTTCTTC
. | TRBJ1-2 | TRBV6-5 | . | CASSYSAGVNGYTF | TGTGCCAGCAGTTACTCAGCCGGGGTTAATGGCTACACCTTC
. | TRBJ1-5 | TRBV6-5 | TRBD1 | CASSMDRPSNQPQHF | TGTGCCAGCAGTATGGACAGGCCTAGCAATCAGCCCCAGCATTTT
once | TRBJ2-1 | TRBV5-4 | TRBD2 | CASSNRQGGVEQFF | TGTGCCAGCAGCAACCGCCAGGGAGGGGTTGAGCAGTTCTTC
. | TRBJ2-3 | TRBV7-2 | . | CASSLGGASDTQYF | TGTGCCAGCAGCTTAGGAGGAGCCTCAGATACGCAGTATTTT
. | TRBJ2-1 | TRBV7-9 | . | CASSLRRGNEQFF | TGTGCCAGCAGCTTAAGGCGGGGCAATGAGCAGTTCTTC
once | TRBJ2-2 | TRBV6-5 | . | CASSYSIRGDTGELFF | TGTGCCAGCAGTTACTCGATTCGGGGAGACACCGGGGAGCTGTTTTTT
. | TRBJ2-7 | TRBV5-4 | . | CASSQKSSAGRSSYEQYF | TGTGCCAGCAGCCAAAAATCGTCCGCAGGGAGGAGCTCCTACGAGCAGTACTTC
. | TRBJ2-1 | TRBV5-4 | . | CASRPDSYNEQFF | TGTGCCAGCAGACCTGACAGCTACAATGAGCAGTTCTTC
. | TRBJ2-7 | TRBV7-8 | . | CASSLWPRGSYEQYF | TGTGCCAGCAGCTTGTGGCCCCGTGGCTCCTACGAGCAGTACTTC
few | TRBJ2-7 | TRBV6-5 | . | CASSYTRLGRYEQYF | TGTGCCAGCAGTTACACGCGACTAGGCCGATACGAGCAGTACTTC
. | TRBJ2-1 | TRBV5-1 | TRBD2 | CASSFNAGGPYNEQFF | TGCGCCAGCAGCTTCAATGCGGGAGGGCCCTACAATGAGCAGTTCTTC
. | TRBJ2-7 | TRBV7-9 | TRBD1 | CASTLGTAYEQYF | TGTGCCAGCACCTTAGGGACAGCCTACGAGCAGTACTTC
. | TRBJ1-1 | TRBV30 | . | CAWTDINTRNTEAFF | TGTGCCTGGACCGATATCAATACCAGGAACACTGAAGCTTTCTTT
. | TRBJ2-7 | TRBV4-2 | TRBD1 | CASSPGQGGLYEQYF | TGTGCCAGCAGCCCAGGACAGGGGGGCCTCTACGAGCAGTACTTC
. | TRBJ1-2 | TRBV7-9 | . | CASSLTGDYGYTF | TGTGCCAGCAGCTTGACGGGAGACTATGGCTACACCTTC